This paragraph covers one T cell receptor beta chain sequence. Its antigen remains unidentified. The data stem from a study of regulatory T cells in long-lasting Graves disease. Overall study findings and caveats: Persistent patients shared more public clonotypes (2,741) than newly diagnosed patients (approximately 960). Not thyroid tissue but only peripheral blood was studied.

The germline V gene encodes CDR1 SGHNT and CDR2 YYREEE (reference sequence). J lost 4 bases, V lost 2 bases, and 10 bases had no gene match. The CDR3 has 16 amino acids. In building TCR beta libraries, iRepertoire HTBI primers were used together with Arm-PCR of CDR3 regions. TCRdb independently ran MiXCR on the multiplex PCR reads; one entry per CDR3 protein. The sample lists roughly 380,000 distinct CDR3 sequences, around 15% occurring once. Described time point: newly diagnosed GD, antithyroid drugs for less than 3 months. RNA isolated from PBMCs was used to make the TCR library. The receptor comes from a female donor with Graves disease. This rearrangement joins TRBV5-4 to TRBJ1-2; 8 nucleotides agree with TRBD1. This specimen consisted of peripheral blood mononuclear cells (PBMCs), obtained at new diagnosis, from a patient treated with antithyroid drugs. Here the CDR3 DNA reads TGTGCCAGCAGCTTAGGGGTGGGGACAGGCATCTATGGCTACACCTTC. This encodes CASSLGVGTGIYGYTF.